What follows are 8 T cell receptor beta chains derived from one specimen sequenced in a study of cytomegalovirus exposure and HLA in healthy donors. Assay: immunoSEQ multiplex PCR; the TCRdb copy retains only in-frame clones and omits some. The top ten hold 2% of the sample, which has some 210,000 clones, over 75% seen once. Sequencing was carried out using PBMCs. Receptors originate from a woman aged 18-29 years in good health and CMV-seropositive.

The chain joins TRBV27 to TRBJ2-1, with TRBD1 matching over 7 bases. Germline trimming cut 5 bases from V and 0 bases from J; bases unmatched to any gene: 4. Per germline, CDR1 MNHEY and CDR2 SMNVEV (reference sequence). The CDR3 is 15 amino acids. CDR3: CASSMTGSSYNEQFF. The DNA of the CDR3 is TGTGCCAGCAGTATGACAGGGAGCTCCTACAATGAGCAGTTCTTC.

The chain couples TRBV19 to TRBJ2-5; maybe TRBD2 (6 bases). Between the trimmed V and J ends, which lost 1 base and 3 bases, there was a span of 6 bases. This CDR3 spans 13 amino acids. Per the germline V gene, CDR1 is LNHDA and CDR2 is SQIVND (reference sequence). CDR3 amino acids: CASSIGGEETQYF. The DNA of the CDR3 is TGTGCCAGTAGTATAGGGGGGGAAGAGACCCAGTACTTC.

V and J are TRBV6-4 and TRBJ2-5; D is perhaps TRBD1 (6 bases). The CDR3 sequence is 13 residues long. CDR1 and CDR2 from the germline V gene are MRHNA and SNTAGT. V lost 3 bases, J lost 5 bases, and 10 bases lay in between. As DNA, the CDR3 is TGTGCCAGCAGTGAATTCAGGGGTGAGACCCAGTACTTC. Amino acids: CASSEFRGETQYF.

V usage is TRBV6-6 and J usage is TRBJ2-7; a weak D match, TRBD1 (6 bases). V was trimmed by 0 bases and J by 4 bases, leaving 16 bases between them. Germline lookup yields CDR1 MNHNY and CDR2 SVGAGI (reference sequence). The CDR3 is 16 residues long. CDR3 sequence reads: CASSYSRDTPWYEQYF. CDR3 bases: TGTGCCAGCAGTTACTCGAGGGACACTCCCTGGTACGAGCAGTACTTC.

This clone was counted once. The genes are TRBV27 and TRBJ2-7, with 8 bases matching TRBD1. The CDR3 length is 14 residues. The V gene end was trimmed by 8 bases and the J gene end by 5 bases; junction bases not matched to a gene: 11. Germline CDR1 MNHEY, CDR2 SMNVEV (reference sequence). Here the CDR3 reads CASAAGGVIHEQYF. CDR3 DNA sequence: TGTGCCAGCGCCGCAGGGGGCGTAATCCACGAGCAGTACTTC.

The V and J genes are TRBV2 and TRBJ2-7; perhaps TRBD1 as D (6 bases). Trimming left V 11 bases short and J 2 bases short, with 16 bases between. CDR1 SNHLY and CDR2 FYNNEI come from the germline V gene. CDR3 length: 13 residues. The DNA for the CDR3 is TGTGCCTTGTACAGGGCGGCGACCTACGAGCAGTACTTC. Its protein is CALYRAATYEQYF.

The chain combines TRBV4-2 with TRBJ2-7; 7 bases match TRBD1. Germline values: CDR1 LGHNA, CDR2 YNFKEQ. The CDR3 sequence is 15 residues long. V lost 0 bases to trimming and J lost 1 base; unmatched junction nucleotides: 3. The CDR3 sequence: CASSQEYRGSYEQYF. CDR3 DNA: TGTGCCAGCAGCCAAGAATACAGGGGATCCTACGAGCAGTACTTC.

V gene TRBV4-1 combines with J gene TRBJ2-3; 14 bases fit TRBD2. Trimming cost V 3 bases and J 4 bases; bases outside gene matches: 21. The CDR3 totals 22 residues. Germline-derived CDR1 and CDR2 are MGHRA and YSYEKL. This chain's CDR3 is CASSQTLMGTSGRGGTPDTQYF. The CDR3 DNA reads TGCGCCAGCAGCCAGACCCTTATGGGGACTAGCGGGAGAGGTGGCACTCCAGATACGCAGTATTTT.